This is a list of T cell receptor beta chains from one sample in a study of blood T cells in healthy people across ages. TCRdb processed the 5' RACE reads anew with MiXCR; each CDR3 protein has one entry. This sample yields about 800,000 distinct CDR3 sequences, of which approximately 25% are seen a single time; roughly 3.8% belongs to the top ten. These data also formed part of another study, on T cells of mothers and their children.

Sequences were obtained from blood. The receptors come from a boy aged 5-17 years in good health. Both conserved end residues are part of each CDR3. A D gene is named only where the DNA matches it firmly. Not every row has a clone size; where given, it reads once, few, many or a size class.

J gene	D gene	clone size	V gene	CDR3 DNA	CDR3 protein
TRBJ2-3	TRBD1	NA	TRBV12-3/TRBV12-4	TGTGCCAGCAGTCAAAGGACAGGGGAAAGAGATACGCAGTATTTT	CASSQRTGERDTQYF
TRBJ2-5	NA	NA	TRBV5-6	TGTGCCAGCAGCATGGCAGCTTTCCGAGAGCAGTACTTC	CASSMAAFREQYF
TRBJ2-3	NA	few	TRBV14	TGTGCCAGCAGCCAAGATGGGAAATGGGACTTTAGGTTGGATACGCAGTATTTT	CASSQDGKWDFRLDTQYF
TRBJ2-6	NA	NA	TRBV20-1	TGCAGTGCTAGACCACCTTCCTCTGGGGCCAACGTCCTGACTTTC	CSARPPSSGANVLTF
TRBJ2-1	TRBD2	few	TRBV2	TGTGCCACGAGCGGGGGCATCCTCTCCTACAATGAGCAGTTCTTC	CATSGGILSYNEQFF
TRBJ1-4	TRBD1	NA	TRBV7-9	TGTGCCAGCAGCCCAATTACAGGGGGTCGGGAAAAACTGTTTTTT	CASSPITGGREKLFF
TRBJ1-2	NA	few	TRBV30	TGTGCCTGGAGTGACAACTATGGCTACACCTTC	CAWSDNYGYTF
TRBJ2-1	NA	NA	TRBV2	TGTGCCAACACCGTACTTGACGGCAATGAGCAGTTCTTC	CANTVLDGNEQFF
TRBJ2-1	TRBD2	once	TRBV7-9	TGTGCCAGCAGCTCCGGGACTAGCGGGAGAATCTCCTACAATGAGCAGTTCTTC	CASSSGTSGRISYNEQFF
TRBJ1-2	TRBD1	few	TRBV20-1	TGCAGTGCCCCCGGGGGACAGGGCCTCACTGACTATGGCTACACCTTC	CSAPGGQGLTDYGYTF
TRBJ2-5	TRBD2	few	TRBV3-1	TGTGCTAGCAGCCAAGAGGGACTAGCGGGGGAAGAGACCCAGTACTTC	CASSQEGLAGEETQYF
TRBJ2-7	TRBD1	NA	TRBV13	TGTGCCAGCAGCTTCTGGACAGGTCGACACTACGAGCAGTACTTC	CASSFWTGRHYEQYF
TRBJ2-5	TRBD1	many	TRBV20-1	TGCAGTGCTAGAGACAGACAGGGGAGGGAGACCCAGTACTTC	CSARDRQGRETQYF
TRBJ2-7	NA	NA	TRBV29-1	TGCAGCGTTAAGGACGACCGGGCCTACGAGCAGTACTTC	CSVKDDRAYEQYF
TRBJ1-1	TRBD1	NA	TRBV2	TGTGCCAGCAGTGAACCGTCGACAGGGAGCATGAACACTGAAGCTTTCTTT	CASSEPSTGSMNTEAFF
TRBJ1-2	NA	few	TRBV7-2	TGTGCCAGCAGCTTAGGTTCGGGACGGACGTTAGGTGGCTATGGCTACACCTTC	CASSLGSGRTLGGYGYTF
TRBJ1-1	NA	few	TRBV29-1	TGCAGCGTGAGTCCCGCGCCCACTGAAGCTTTCTTT	CSVSPAPTEAFF
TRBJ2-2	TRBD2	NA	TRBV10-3	TGTGCCATCAGTGGGGGCCTAGCGGGAGTGAACACCGGGGAGCTGTTTTTT	CAISGGLAGVNTGELFF
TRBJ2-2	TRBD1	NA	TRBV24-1	TGTGCCAGCGGGGACAGGGGAAGAACCGGGGAGCTGTTTTTT	CASGDRGRTGELFF
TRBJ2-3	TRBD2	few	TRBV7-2	TGTGCCAGCAGCTTAGTTAGCGGGAGGGCCACAGATACGCAGTATTTT	CASSLVSGRATDTQYF
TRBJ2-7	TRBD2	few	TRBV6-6	TGTGCCAGCAGCACTAGCGGGTACTCCTACGAGCAGTACTTC	CASSTSGYSYEQYF
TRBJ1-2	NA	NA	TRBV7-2	TGTGCCAGCAGCTTAGGGAGGGGTGACTTCTATGGCTACACCTTC	CASSLGRGDFYGYTF
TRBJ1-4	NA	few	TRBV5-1	TGCGCCAGCAGCTTGACCGGGCCGACGGGTGAAAAACTGTTTTTT	CASSLTGPTGEKLFF
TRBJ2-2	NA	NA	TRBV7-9	TGTGCCAGCATCAAAAGGGGGGGGCAAACCGGGGAGCTGTTTTTT	CASIKRGGQTGELFF
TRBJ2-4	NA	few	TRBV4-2	TGTGCCAGCAGCCAAGAATGGCAGGGAATAAACATTCAGTACTTC	CASSQEWQGINIQYF
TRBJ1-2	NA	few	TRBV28	TGTGCCAGCAGTTTTGGACCCCAACTCGATGGCTACACCTTC	CASSFGPQLDGYTF
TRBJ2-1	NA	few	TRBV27	TGTGCCAGCCGAACGGGGGGCCTGGGGTACAATGAGCAGTTCTTC	CASRTGGLGYNEQFF
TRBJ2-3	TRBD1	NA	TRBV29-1	TGCAGCGGCTTAGGGGGCTCCACAGATACGCAGTATTTT	CSGLGGSTDTQYF
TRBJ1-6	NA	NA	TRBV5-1	TGCGCCAGCAGCCAATGGACAATGGGAAATTCACCCCTCCACTTT	CASSQWTMGNSPLHF
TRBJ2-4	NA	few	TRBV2	TGTGCCAGCATTGACGGGGGACGGCCGATAGTCACGGACTTC	CASIDGGRPIVTDF
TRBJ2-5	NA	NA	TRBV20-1	TGCAGTGCTAGAGATCTTGGACGGTACCAAGAGACCCAGTACTTC	CSARDLGRYQETQYF
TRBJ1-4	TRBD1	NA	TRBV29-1	TGCAGCGTCCGGAGGGGGCAGCGTAATGAAAAACTGTTTTTT	CSVRRGQRNEKLFF
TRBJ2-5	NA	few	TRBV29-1	TGCAGCGTTGAGGCCGTGCTGTCTGAGACCCAGTACTTC	CSVEAVLSETQYF
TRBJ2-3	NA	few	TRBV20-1	TGCAGTGCTAGTAGCCTTTGGGGGGCGGGCGATACGCAGTATTTT	CSASSLWGAGDTQYF
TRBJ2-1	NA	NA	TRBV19	TGTGCCAGTAGTATCCTGGCGGTACGGTACAATGAGCAGTTCTTC	CASSILAVRYNEQFF
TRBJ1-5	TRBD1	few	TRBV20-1	TGCAGTGCTGCGACAGGGGCTAAAATCGAGGATCAGCCCCAGCATTTT	CSAATGAKIEDQPQHF
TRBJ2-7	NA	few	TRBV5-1	TGCGCCAGCAGCTCCGAACTATCCTACGAGCAGTACTTC	CASSSELSYEQYF
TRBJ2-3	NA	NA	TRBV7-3	TGTGCCAGCAGCTTAACCGGGACACCCCAGTATTTT	CASSLTGTPQYF
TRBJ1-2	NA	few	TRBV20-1	TGCAGTGCTAGAGATCTCGGGGGAGAATACTATGGCTACACCTTC	CSARDLGGEYYGYTF
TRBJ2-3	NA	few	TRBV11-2	TGTGCCAGCAGCTTGGGCGGGTTTCTGGATACGCAGTATTTT	CASSLGGFLDTQYF
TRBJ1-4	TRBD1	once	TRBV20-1	TGCAGTGCCTGGGCAGGGGGTAGTGAAAAACTGTTTTTT	CSAWAGGSEKLFF
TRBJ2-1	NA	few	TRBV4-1	TGCGCCAGCAGCCAAGACGCATTATCAGGGTACAATGAGCAGTTCTTC	CASSQDALSGYNEQFF
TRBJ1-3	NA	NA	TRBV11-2	TGTGCCAGCAGCTTAGGAGGGGGTCACGGAAACACCATATATTTT	CASSLGGGHGNTIYF
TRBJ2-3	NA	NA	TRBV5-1	TGCGCCAGCACCACAGAGTATACGCAGTATTTT	CASTTEYTQYF
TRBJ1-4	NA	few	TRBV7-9	TGTGCCAGCAGCTTGGGGCAGGAGGTGGAAAAACTGTTTTTT	CASSLGQEVEKLFF
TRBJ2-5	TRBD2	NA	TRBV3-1	TGTGCCAGCAGCTCGACTAGCGGGGGGGCCCAAGAGACCCAGTACTTC	CASSSTSGGAQETQYF
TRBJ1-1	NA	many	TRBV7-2	TGTGCCAGCAGCCTACAGGGAGGAGGGACTGAAGCTTTCTTT	CASSLQGGGTEAFF
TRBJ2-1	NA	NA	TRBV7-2	TGTGCCAGCAGCTCGACTAGTGGACAATACAATGAGCAGTTCTTC	CASSSTSGQYNEQFF
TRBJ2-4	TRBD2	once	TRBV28	TGTGCCAGCAGGGGGGGACTAGACGGTGACATTCAGTACTTC	CASRGGLDGDIQYF
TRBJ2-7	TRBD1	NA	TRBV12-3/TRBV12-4	TGTGCCAGCAGTGAAAACCGGGACAGGGTCTACGAGCAGTACTTC	CASSENRDRVYEQYF
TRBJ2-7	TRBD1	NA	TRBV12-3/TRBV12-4	TGTGCCAGCAGTTTAGCGGACAGGGTGGTAAACGAGCAGTACTTC	CASSLADRVVNEQYF
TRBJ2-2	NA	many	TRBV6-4	TGTGCCAGCAGTGACACTAACACCGGGGAGCTGTTTTTT	CASSDTNTGELFF
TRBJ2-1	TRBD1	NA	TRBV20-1	TGCAGTGCTAGAATGGCAGGGGGTCCGTTCTATGAGCAGTTCTTC	CSARMAGGPFYEQFF
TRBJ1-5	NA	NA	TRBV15	TGTGCCACCAGCAGGGACTTAAGCAATCAGCCCCAGCATTTT	CATSRDLSNQPQHF
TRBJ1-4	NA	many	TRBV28	TGTGCCAGCAGTTCCCCGGTCGTAAATGAAAAACTGTTTTTT	CASSSPVVNEKLFF
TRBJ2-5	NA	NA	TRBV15	TGTGCCACCAGCAGAGGAGTTTTGGGCGGGAACCAAGAGACCCAGTACTTC	CATSRGVLGGNQETQYF
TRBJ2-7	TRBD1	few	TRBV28	TGTGCCAGCAGCCCCGTCCCGGGACAGGAGACCTACGAGCAGTACTTC	CASSPVPGQETYEQYF
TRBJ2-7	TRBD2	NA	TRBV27	TGTGCCAGCAGCGGGGGGACTAGGCCTACGGTACAGTACTTC	CASSGGTRPTVQYF
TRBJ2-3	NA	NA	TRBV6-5	TGTGCCAGCAGCCGCATAAGGGGCACAGATACGCAGTATTTT	CASSRIRGTDTQYF